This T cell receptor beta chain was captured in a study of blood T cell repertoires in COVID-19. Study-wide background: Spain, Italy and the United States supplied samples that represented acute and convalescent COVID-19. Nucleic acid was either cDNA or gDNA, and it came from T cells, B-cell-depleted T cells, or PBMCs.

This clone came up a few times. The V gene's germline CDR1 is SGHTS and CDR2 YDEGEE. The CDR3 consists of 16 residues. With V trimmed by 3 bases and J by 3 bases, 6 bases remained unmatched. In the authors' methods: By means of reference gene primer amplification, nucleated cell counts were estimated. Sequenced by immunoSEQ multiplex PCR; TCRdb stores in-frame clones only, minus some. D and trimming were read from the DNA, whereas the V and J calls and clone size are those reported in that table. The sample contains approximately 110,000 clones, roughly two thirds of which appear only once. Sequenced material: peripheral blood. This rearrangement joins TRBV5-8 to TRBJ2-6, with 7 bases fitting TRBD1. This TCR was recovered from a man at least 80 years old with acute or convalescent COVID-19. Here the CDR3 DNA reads TGTGCCAGCAGCTCCTACAGGGGTTTTGGGGCCAACGTCCTGACTTTC. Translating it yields CASSSYRGFGANVLTF.